Following are 10 T cell receptor beta chains from one sample sequenced in a study of neoadjuvant nivolumab and ipilimumab in lung cancer. Using immunoSEQ multiplex PCR, the repertoire was profiled, and TCRdb retains in-frame clones only, with some absent. The top ten clones hold 7.5% to 9% of a sample with more than 20,000 clones, approximately 85% of them seen once. The source material was tumor tissue, sampled after neoadjuvant nivolumab, alone or with ipilimumab, at or shortly before surgery. These receptor sequences come from an adult with non-small cell lung cancer.

In nucleotides, the CDR3 is TGCGCCAGCAGCTTACAGGGGACTGAAGCTTTCTTT. It codes for CASSLQGTEAFF. J is TRBJ1-1 and V is TRBV5-1; 7 bases are a match to TRBD1. Germline V lookup: CDR1 SGHRS, CDR2 YFSETQ. CDR3 size: 12 residues. Unmatched junction bases numbered 0, after V lost 2 bases and J lost 5 bases.

The chain uses TRBV5-1 and TRBJ1-4, with a tentative D call TRBD1 (6 bases). Germline loops: CDR1 SGHRS, CDR2 YFSETQ. The CDR3 has 14 residues. Trimming left V 5 bases short and J 7 bases short, with 15 bases between. The CDR3 DNA reads TGCGCCAGCAGACTAGATACAGGGCCTGAAAAACTGTTTTTT. This codes for CASRLDTGPEKLFF.

This chain connects TRBV5-1 to TRBJ2-7, with 7 bases fitting TRBD1. V dropped 3 bases and J dropped 3; count of bases not matched to a gene: 12. The CDR3 loop spans 16 amino acids. Germline CDR1 SGHRS, CDR2 YFSETQ. This CDR3 reads CASSSGPPGQLYEQYF. The CDR3 DNA follows: TGCGCCAGCAGCTCCGGTCCACCGGGACAGCTCTACGAGCAGTACTTC.

The V call is TRBV5-4, the J call TRBJ2-2; 7 nucleotides line up with TRBD2. With 4 bases clipped from V and 5 bases from J, the junction kept 8 bases outside the gene matches. The CDR3 is 15 residues long. Per the germline V gene, CDR1 is SGHNT and CDR2 is YYREEE (reference sequence). The CDR3 protein is CASSPWGRATGELFF. As DNA, the CDR3 is TGTGCCAGCAGCCCGTGGGGGAGGGCGACCGGGGAGCTGTTTTTT.

The chain links TRBV28 to TRBJ1-2; weak D call: TRBD1 (5 bases). The CDR3 is made up of 14 amino acids. The V end was cut by 3 bases, the J end by 1 base, with 9 bases between. The V gene's germline CDR1 is MDHEN and CDR2 SYDVKM. CDR3 coding DNA: TGTGCCAGCAGTTTGCAGGGAAATAACTATGGCTACACCTTC. It is translated as CASSLQGNNYGYTF.

CDR3 in amino acids: CASSAGQNNEQFF. In DNA form, the CDR3 reads TGTGCCAGCTCAGCGGGACAGAACAATGAGCAGTTCTTC. The rearrangement joins TRBV18 to TRBJ2-1; D perhaps matches TRBD1 (7 bases). The CDR3 sequence is 13 residues long. Germline V lookup: CDR1 KGHSH, CDR2 LQKENI. V lost 5 bases and J lost 5, with 10 bases in between.

The chain combines TRBV30 with TRBJ1-5; no definite D call. The germline gives CDR1 GTSNPN, CDR2 SVGIG (reference sequence). The CDR3 sequence is 13 residues long. The V end lost 0 bases, the J end lost 0 bases, and 3 bases lay between the germline ends. Here the CDR3 reads CAWSVSSNQPQHF. The CDR3 region has the DNA TGTGCCTGGAGTGTCAGTAGCAATCAGCCCCAGCATTTT.

This clone was seen only once. The rearrangement joins TRBV30 to TRBJ2-2; D ambiguous. Germline V lookup: CDR1 GTSNPN, CDR2 SVGIG (reference sequence). The germline V and J ends were trimmed by 2 bases and 1 base, with 11 bases remaining between them. This CDR3 has 15 amino acids. The CDR3 sequence: CAWSNGRQNTGELFF. The CDR3 DNA sequence: TGTGCCTGGAGTAATGGACGGCAGAACACCGGGGAGCTGTTTTTT.

V and J are TRBV30 and TRBJ1-5; tentatively, D is TRBD1 (6 bases). The germline CDR1 and CDR2 sequences are GTSNPN and SVGIG (reference sequence). The V gene lost 0 bases and the J gene lost 3 bases, with 9 bases spanning the gap. The CDR3 has 14 amino acids. CDR3 nucleotides: TGTGCCTGGAGTGTGGGGGGGGCCAATCAGCCCCAGCATTTT. It encodes CAWSVGGANQPQHF.

J is TRBJ2-1 and V is TRBV29-1; 9 bases fit TRBD2. The CDR3 spans 14 residues. V dropped 7 bases and J dropped 7; count of bases not matched to a gene: 11. CDR1 is SQVTM, CDR2 ANQGSEA, per germline. The CDR3 spells CSGDSSGRGNEQFF. CDR3 sequence (DNA): TGCAGCGGGGACAGTAGCGGGAGAGGGAATGAGCAGTTCTTC.